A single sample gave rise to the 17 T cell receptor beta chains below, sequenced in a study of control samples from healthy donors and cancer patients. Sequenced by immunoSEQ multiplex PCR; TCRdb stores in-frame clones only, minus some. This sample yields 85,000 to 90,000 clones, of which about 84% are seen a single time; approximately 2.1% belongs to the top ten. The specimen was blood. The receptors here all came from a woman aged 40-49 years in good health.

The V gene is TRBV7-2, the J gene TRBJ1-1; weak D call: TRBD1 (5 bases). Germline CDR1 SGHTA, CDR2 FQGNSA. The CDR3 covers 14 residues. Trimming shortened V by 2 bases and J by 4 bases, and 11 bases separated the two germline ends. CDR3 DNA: TGTGCCAGCAGCTTAAGGGACCCAGCCACTGAAGCTTTCTTT. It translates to CASSLRDPATEAFF.

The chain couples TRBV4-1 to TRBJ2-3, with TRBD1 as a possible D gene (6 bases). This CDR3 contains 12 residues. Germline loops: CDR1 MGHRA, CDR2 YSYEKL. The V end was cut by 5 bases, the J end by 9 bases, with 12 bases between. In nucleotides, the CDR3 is TGCGCCAGCAGCTTACAGGGCCGAACGCAGTATTTT. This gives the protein CASSLQGRTQYF.

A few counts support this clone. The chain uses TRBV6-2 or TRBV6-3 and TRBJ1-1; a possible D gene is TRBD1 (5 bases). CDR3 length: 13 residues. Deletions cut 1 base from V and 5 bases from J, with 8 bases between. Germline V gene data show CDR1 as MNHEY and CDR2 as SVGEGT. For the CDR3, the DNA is TGTGCCAGCAGTTACTTGGGGCTGACTGAAGCTTTCTTT. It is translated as CASSYLGLTEAFF.

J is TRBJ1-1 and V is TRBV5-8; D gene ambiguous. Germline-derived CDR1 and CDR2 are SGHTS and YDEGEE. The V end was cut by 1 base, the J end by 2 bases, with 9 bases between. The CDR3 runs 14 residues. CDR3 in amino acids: CASSLMADNTEAFF. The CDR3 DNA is TGTGCCAGCAGCTTGATGGCAGATAACACTGAAGCTTTCTTT. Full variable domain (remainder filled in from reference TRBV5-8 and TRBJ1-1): EAGVTQSPTHLIKTRGQQATLRCSPISGHTSVYWYQQALGLGLQFLLWYDEGEERNRGNFPPRFSGRQFPNYSSELNVNALELEDSALYLCASSLMADNTEAFFGQGTRLTVV.

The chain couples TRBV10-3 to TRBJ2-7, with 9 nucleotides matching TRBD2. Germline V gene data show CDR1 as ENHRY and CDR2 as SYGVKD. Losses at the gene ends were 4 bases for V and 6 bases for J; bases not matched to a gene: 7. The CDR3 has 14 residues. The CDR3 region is CAISVGTSFSEQYF. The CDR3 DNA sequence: TGTGCCATCAGTGTCGGGACTAGCTTCTCCGAGCAGTACTTC.

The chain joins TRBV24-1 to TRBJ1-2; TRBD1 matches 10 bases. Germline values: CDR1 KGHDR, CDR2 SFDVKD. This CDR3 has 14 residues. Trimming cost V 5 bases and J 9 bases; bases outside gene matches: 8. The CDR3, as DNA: TGTGCCACCAGTGCCCCCGGACAGGGGGACTGCTACACCTTC. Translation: CATSAPGQGDCYTF.

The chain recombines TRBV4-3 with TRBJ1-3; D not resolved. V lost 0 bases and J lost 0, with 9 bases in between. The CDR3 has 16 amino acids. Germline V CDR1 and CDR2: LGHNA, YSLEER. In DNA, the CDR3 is TGCGCCAGCAGCCAAGATGTGGGGAACTCTGGAAACACCATATATTTT. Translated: CASSQDVGNSGNTIYF.

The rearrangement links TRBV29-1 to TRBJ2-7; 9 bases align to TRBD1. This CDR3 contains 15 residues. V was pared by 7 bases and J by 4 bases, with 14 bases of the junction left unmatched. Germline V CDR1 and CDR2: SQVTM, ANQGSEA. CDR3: CSAALSGTGTYEQYF. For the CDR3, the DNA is TGCAGCGCTGCCCTAAGTGGGACAGGGACGTACGAGCAGTACTTC.

CDR3 sequence reads: CASNRDVLSTDTQYF. In nucleotides, the CDR3 is TGTGCCAGCAACAGGGACGTCCTAAGCACAGATACGCAGTATTTT. V usage is TRBV7-2 and J usage is TRBJ2-3, with D tentatively TRBD1 (6 bases). The V end was cut by 7 bases, the J end by 0 bases, with 14 bases between. In germline, CDR1 is SGHTA, CDR2 FQGNSA. The CDR3 consists of 15 residues.

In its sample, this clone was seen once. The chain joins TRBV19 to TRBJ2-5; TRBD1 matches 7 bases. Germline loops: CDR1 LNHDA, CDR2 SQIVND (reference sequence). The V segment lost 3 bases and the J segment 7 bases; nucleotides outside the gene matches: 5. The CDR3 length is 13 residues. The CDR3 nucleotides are TGTGCCAGTAGTATGGGGACAGAGGTGACCCAGTACTTC. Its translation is CASSMGTEVTQYF.

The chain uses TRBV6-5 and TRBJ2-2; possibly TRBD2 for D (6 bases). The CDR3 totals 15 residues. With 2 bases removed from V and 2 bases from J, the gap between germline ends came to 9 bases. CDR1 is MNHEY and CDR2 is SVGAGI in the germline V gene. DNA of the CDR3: TGTGCCAGCAGTTACCGGGGGACCAACACCGGGGAGCTGTTTTTT. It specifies CASSYRGTNTGELFF.

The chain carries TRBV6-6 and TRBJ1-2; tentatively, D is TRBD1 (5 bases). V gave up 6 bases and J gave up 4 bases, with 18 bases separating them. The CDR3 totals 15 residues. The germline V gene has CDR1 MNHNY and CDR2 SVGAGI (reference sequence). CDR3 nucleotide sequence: TGTGCCAGCAGCGGGGGAGCGGGAACAGTCTATGGCTACACCTTC. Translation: CASSGGAGTVYGYTF.

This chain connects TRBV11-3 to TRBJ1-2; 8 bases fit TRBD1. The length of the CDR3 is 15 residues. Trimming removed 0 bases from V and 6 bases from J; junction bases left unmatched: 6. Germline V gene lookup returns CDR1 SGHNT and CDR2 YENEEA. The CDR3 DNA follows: TGTGCCAGCAGCTTAGAATCTGCGACAGGGGATGGCTACACCTTC. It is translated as CASSLESATGDGYTF.

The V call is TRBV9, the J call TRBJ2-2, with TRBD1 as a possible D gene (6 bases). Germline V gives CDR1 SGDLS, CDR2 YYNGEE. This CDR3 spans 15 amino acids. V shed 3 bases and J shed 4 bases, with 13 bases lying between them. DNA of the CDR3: TGTGCCAGCAGCGAACAGGGCGTCGGCACCGGGGAGCTGTTTTTT. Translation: CASSEQGVGTGELFF.

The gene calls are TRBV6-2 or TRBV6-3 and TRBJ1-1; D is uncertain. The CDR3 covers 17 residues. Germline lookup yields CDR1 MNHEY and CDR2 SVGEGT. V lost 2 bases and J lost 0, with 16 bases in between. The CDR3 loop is CASSYGRTSPMNTEAFF. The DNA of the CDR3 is TGTGCCAGCAGTTACGGGAGAACGTCTCCCATGAACACTGAAGCTTTCTTT.

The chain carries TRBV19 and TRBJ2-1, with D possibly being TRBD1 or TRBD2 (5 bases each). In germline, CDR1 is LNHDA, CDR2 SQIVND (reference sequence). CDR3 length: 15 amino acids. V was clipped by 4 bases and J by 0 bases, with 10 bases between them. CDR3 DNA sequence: TGTGCCAGTAGTAGGGGACCGAGCTCCTACAATGAGCAGTTCTTC. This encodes CASSRGPSSYNEQFF.

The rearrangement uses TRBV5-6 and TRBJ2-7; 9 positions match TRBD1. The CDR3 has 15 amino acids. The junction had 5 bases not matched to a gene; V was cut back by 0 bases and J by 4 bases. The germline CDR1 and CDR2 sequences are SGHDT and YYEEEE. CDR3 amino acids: CASSLGSGQGYEQYF. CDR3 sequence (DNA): TGTGCCAGCAGCTTGGGATCGGGACAGGGATACGAGCAGTACTTC.